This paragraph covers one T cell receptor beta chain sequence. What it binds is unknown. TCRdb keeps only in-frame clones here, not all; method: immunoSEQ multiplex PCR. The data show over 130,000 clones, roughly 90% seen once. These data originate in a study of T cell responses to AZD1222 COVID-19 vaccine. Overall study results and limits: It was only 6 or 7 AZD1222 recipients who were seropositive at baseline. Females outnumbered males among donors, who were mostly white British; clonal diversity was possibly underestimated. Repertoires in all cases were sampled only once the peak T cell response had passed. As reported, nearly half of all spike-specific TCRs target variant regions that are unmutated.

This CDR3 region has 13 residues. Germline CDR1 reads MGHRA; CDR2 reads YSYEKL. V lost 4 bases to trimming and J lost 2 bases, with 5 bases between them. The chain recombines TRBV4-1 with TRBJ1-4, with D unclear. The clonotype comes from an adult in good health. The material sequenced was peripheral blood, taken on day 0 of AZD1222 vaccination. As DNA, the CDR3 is TGCGCCAGCAGCCGAAATACTAATGAAAAACTGTTTTTT. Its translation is CASSRNTNEKLFF.